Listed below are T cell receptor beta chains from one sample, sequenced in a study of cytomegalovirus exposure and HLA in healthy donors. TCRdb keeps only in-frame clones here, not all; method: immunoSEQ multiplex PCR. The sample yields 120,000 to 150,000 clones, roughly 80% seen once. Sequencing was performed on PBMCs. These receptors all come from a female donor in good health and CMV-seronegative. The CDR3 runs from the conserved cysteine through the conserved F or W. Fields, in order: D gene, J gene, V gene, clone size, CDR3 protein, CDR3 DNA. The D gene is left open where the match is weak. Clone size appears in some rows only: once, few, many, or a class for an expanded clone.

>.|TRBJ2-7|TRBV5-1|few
CASSGGLGTYEQYF
TGCGCCAGCAGCGGAGGGCTAGGCACCTACGAGCAGTACTTC
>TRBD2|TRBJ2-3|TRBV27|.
CASSPAGGHTDTQYF
TGTGCCAGCAGTCCAGCGGGAGGACACACAGATACGCAGTATTTT
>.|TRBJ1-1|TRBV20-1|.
CSADLAFF
TGCAGTGCCGACTTGGCTTTCTTT
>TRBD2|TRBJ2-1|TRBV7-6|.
CASSRQRGSDEQFF
TGTGCCAGCAGCCGACAGCGGGGGAGCGATGAGCAGTTCTTC
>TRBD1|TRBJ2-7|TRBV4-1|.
CASSHPGTGSYEQYF
TGCGCCAGCAGCCATCCCGGGACAGGGTCCTACGAGCAGTACTTC
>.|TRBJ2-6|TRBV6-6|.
CASSYSGGGANVLTF
TGTGCCAGCAGTTACTCGGGAGGTGGGGCCAACGTCCTGACTTTC
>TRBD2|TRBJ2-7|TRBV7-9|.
CASSRGGLGPYEQYF
TGTGCCAGCTCACGAGGGGGACTAGGCCCCTACGAGCAGTACTTC
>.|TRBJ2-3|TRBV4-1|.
CASSQRTTGTDTQYF
TGCGCCAGCAGCCAACGAACAACCGGCACAGATACGCAGTATTTT
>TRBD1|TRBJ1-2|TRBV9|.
CASSVVDRAGYTF
TGTGCCAGCAGCGTAGTGGACAGGGCTGGCTACACCTTC
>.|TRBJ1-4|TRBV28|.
CASSGGQTNEKLFF
TGTGCCAGCAGCGGAGGGCAAACTAATGAAAAACTGTTTTTT
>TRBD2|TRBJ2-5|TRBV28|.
CASRRSSGGWQETQYF
TGTGCCAGCAGGCGAAGTAGCGGGGGATGGCAAGAGACCCAGTACTTC
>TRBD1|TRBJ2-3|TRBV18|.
CASSRFQRGQDTQYF
TGTGCCAGCTCACGGTTTCAAAGGGGGCAGGATACGCAGTATTTT
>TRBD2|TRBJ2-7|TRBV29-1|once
CSVERTSGGAGAEQYF
TGCAGCGTTGAAAGGACTAGCGGGGGGGCCGGGGCCGAGCAGTACTTC
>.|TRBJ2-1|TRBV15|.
CATSRERFSYNEQFF
TGTGCCACCAGCAGAGAGCGGTTTTCCTACAATGAGCAGTTCTTC
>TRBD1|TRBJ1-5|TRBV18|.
CASSPGTGGQPQHF
TGTGCCAGCTCCCCAGGGACAGGGGGACAGCCCCAGCATTTT
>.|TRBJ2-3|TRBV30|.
CAWSVLRTRGTQYF
TGTGCCTGGAGTGTACTGAGGACACGGGGGACGCAGTATTTT
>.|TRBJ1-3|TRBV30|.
CAWSVKQGGNTIYF
TGTGCCTGGAGTGTAAAGCAGGGTGGAAACACCATATATTTT
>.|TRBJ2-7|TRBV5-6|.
CASSLGGDGSYEQYF
TGTGCCAGCAGCTTGGGGGGGGACGGGTCCTACGAGCAGTACTTC
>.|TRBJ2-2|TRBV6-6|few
CASSLQGPSGELFF
TGTGCCAGCAGCTTACAGGGTCCATCCGGGGAGCTGTTTTTT
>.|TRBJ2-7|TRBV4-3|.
CASSQGPGSEQYF
TGCGCCAGCAGCCAAGGACCGGGATCCGAGCAGTACTTC
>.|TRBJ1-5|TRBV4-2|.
CASSLRTRNQPQHF
TGTGCCAGCAGCCTACGGACAAGGAATCAGCCCCAGCATTTT
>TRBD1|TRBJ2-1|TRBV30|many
CAWSVTGGYLNEQFF
TGTGCCTGGAGTGTAACAGGGGGGTACCTCAATGAGCAGTTCTTC
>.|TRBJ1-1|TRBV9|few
CASSVVAGNTEAFF
TGTGCCAGCAGCGTAGTGGCAGGGAACACTGAAGCTTTCTTT
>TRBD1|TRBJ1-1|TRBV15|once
CATSRNRRQGNTEAFF
TGTGCCACCAGCAGAAACCGACGACAGGGCAACACTGAAGCTTTCTTT
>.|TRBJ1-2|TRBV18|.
CASSPITIVDSLSYGYTF
TGTGCCAGCTCACCAATAACTATCGTAGACAGCCTTTCTTATGGCTACACCTTC
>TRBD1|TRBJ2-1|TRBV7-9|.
CASSPDRGPYNEQFF
TGTGCCAGCAGCCCCGACAGGGGGCCTTACAATGAGCAGTTCTTC
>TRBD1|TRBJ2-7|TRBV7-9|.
CASSPRTGTYEQYF
TGTGCCAGCAGCCCCAGGACAGGGACCTACGAGCAGTACTTC
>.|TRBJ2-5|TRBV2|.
CASSEEKGEETQYF
TGTGCCAGCAGTGAAGAGAAGGGAGAAGAGACCCAGTACTTC
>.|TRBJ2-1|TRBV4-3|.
CASSQVSRGFDEQFF
TGCGCCAGCAGCCAAGTTTCTAGGGGATTCGATGAGCAGTTCTTC
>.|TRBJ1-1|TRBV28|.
CASSKYPGGNTEAFF
TGTGCCAGCAGCAAGTACCCGGGGGGGAACACTGAAGCTTTCTTT